The following is a T cell receptor beta chain sequence with its context. This clonotype is identified as medium-sized (0.01 to 0.1%). Its cognate antigen has yet to be identified. No much larger clone is present one base from it, and per-base qualities are unavailable. This sample was included in a study of spatial heterogeneity in lung cancer (dated by TCRdb to the late 2010s). About the investigation overall: More beta-chain than alpha-chain transcripts were consistently detected, likely reflecting higher beta-chain transcript abundance. In the raw uncorrected reads, each unique combination of TCR and UMI appeared on average more than ten times. In non-small cell lung cancer, the study made a quantitative comparison of TCR alpha and beta repertoires among multiple tumor regions, matched nontumor lung and blood. TCR repertoire features were related to nonsynonymous mutation counts determined by whole-exome sequencing of tumor tissue. At surgery, hundreds of tumor regions, around 65 matched nontumor lung samples and a few dozen PBMC samples were TCR-sequenced for both alpha and beta chains. Study-wide conclusions, independent of this receptor: Additional single-cell paired TCR alpha and beta sequencing was considered necessary to confirm, at a functional level, the hypothesis that regional TCRs recognize regional mutations.

Reading the label with the study, this specimen's time point is: sample taken at primary tumor resection. The donors were more than 60 patients from the lung TRACERx cohort who had early-stage, untreated non-small cell lung cancer. TCR sequencing used whole RNA extracted from tumor and nontumor lung tissue, or from cryopreserved PBMC samples, without cell sorting. Only patients for whom sufficient RNA was available from at least two tumor regions were selected for TCR sequencing. Tumor and adjacent nontumor lung specimens were reviewed by a lung pathologist before selection. V has 6 bases trimmed and J has 7 bases trimmed; junction bases matching no gene number 4. Taken from the germline V gene (reference sequence), the CDR1 and CDR2 loops are DFQATT and SNEGSKA. The CDR3 goes from the cysteine to the phenylalanine over 12 residues. Of all the DNA, just the CDR3 is kept, 36 bases in frame from base 1.

Receptor amplification or capture employed 5' RACE. The sample was run on a NextSeq 500. In the TCR library protocol, a unique molecular identifier was attached to each TCR cDNA molecule so that PCR and sequencing errors could be corrected. Under the source paper's analysis protocol: TCR identification, UMI-based error correction and CDR3 extraction were all carried out with Decombinator tools. Expanded TCRs were defined as those above a frequency of 2 per 1,000, corresponding to the top 1% of the tumor frequency distribution. Rényi diversity was computed with the R vegan package after subsampling each repertoire 100 times to 5,000 TCRs. To build CDR3 similarity networks, amino acid triplet string-kernel similarity was used, and CDR3s were connected when their pairwise similarity was above 0.82. TCRdb trimmed public reads at Q25 via fastp, called clones via MiXCR and kept in-frame beta chains. Every CDR3 protein is listed once, alongside the most common genes and DNA of its rows. For this entry, the V and J calls and clone size follow TCRdb and not the study's own pipeline. Across this sample there are fewer than 4,500 distinct CDR3 sequences, with about 8.8% seen only once. The ten largest make up about 6.9% of the sample.

This receptor was identified in a female donor with early-stage non-small cell lung cancer. The V and J segments used are TRBV20-1 and TRBJ2-1; 9 nucleotides in the junction match TRBD2. The sample here was normal lung tissue next to the tumor, taken at surgery. Read as DNA, the sequence is TGCAGTGCCCCGGGACTAGCAAATGAGCAGTTCTTC. This yields the protein CSAPGLANEQFF.